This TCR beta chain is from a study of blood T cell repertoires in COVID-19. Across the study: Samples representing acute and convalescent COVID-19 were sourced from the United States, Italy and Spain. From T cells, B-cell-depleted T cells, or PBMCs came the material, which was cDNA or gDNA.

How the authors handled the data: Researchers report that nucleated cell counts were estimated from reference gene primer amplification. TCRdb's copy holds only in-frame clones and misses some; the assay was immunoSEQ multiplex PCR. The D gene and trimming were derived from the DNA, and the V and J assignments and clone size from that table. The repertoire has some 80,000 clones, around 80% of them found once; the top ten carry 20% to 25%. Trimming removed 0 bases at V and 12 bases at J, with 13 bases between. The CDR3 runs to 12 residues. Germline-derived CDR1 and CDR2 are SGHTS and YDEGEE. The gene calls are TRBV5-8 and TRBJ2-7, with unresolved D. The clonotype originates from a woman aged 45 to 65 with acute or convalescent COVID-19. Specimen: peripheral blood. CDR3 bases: TGTGCCAGCAGCTTGGACAGTTCCTCCTGGTACTTC. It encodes CASSLDSSSWYF. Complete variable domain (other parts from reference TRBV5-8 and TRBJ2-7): EAGVTQSPTHLIKTRGQQATLRCSPISGHTSVYWYQQALGLGLQFLLWYDEGEERNRGNFPPRFSGRQFPNYSSELNVNALELEDSALYLCASSLDSSSWYFGPGTRLTVT.